This record covers a single T cell receptor beta chain. What antigen it recognizes has not been identified. Base quality data are lacking; no much larger clone is found one base away. Libraries came from the immunoSEQ multiplex PCR assay. For the multiplex PCR, a mixture combining 60 forward primers for TCR Vbeta segments and 13 reverse primers for TCR Jbeta segments was used. The CDR3 region of rearranged TCR beta genes was amplified from genomic DNA with a multiplex PCR assay. The Illumina HiSeq System was used to sequence the amplified TCR beta libraries as 87-base-pair reads. The authors' analysis ran thus. A later analysis tallied around 80 million unique TCR beta chains across the 666 repertoires, and around 10 million of those chains were shared by two or more donors. To remove PCR and sequencing errors, raw reads were error-corrected and collapsed into unique sequences using a nearest-neighbor algorithm that merged closely related sequences. Alignment of CDR3 sequences to IMGT reference sequences was used to assign V, D and J gene segments. Each retained sequence needed at least a six-nucleotide match to both a V gene segment and a J gene segment. Rearrangements were called productive when the CDR3 lacked stop codons and stayed in frame with V and J; all others were non-productive. CDR3 was defined by IMGT convention, running from the second conserved V-encoded cysteine to the conserved J-encoded phenylalanine. The earlier analysis of about 590 of the donors excluded sequences that lacked an unambiguous match to a single V gene segment. An earlier analysis of 587 of the donors called V segments functional above 56.7% productive rearrangements and segregating when the between-donor standard deviation exceeded 5%. To diagnose cytomegalovirus status from the catalog of TCR beta chain sequences, a statistical classification framework was built. In a later analysis, TCR nucleotide sequences were compared against IMGT/GENE-DB human TR gene sequences so that V and J genes could be assigned. In a later analysis, CDR3 sequences and most-parsimonious VDJ recombination scenarios were assigned using the TCRdist pipeline. A later analysis defined each TCR beta chain by its CDR3 amino acid sequence plus V-gene family, and excluded reads lacking a unique V-gene family. In a later analysis, 500 to 650 highly shared, low-generation-probability nucleotide sequences were removed to address suspected cross-contamination and a sequencing artifact. In a later analysis, a clonal expansion index was calculated for each public chain from normalized within-repertoire ranks of inferred template counts. In a later analysis, generation probabilities were computed using a VDJ recombination model fitted to out-of-frame rearrangements, and the results were checked against IGoR. In a later analysis, hypergeometric tests were used to score TCR-TCR, TCR-HLA and TCR-CMV co-occurrence, with a repertoire-size bias correction applied to TCR pairs. False discovery rates were estimated in a later analysis by permuting HLA or CMV assignments 20 times. In a later analysis, co-occurring TCRs were grouped using DBSCAN, with TCRdist sequence similarity added in when clustering inside HLA-allele-positive subsets. For co-occurrence clustering, repertoires with fewer than 30,000 or more than 120,000 public chains were excluded, along with 4 to 6 repertoires with anomalous nucleotide sharing. TCRdb took this table from immuneACCESS and kept in-frame rearrangements with V and J called. Such tables lack part of the clones; where checked against another copy, unresolved V genes explain under half of the gap, and the rest is unexplained. D and trimming were read from the DNA, whereas the V and J calls and clone size are those reported in that table. The sample profile shows roughly 93,000 clones; roughly 70% of them were found once. The top ten clonotypes cover less than 2% of the sample.

Ends trimmed: V by 10 bases, J by 0 bases; bases unmatched to a gene: 8. CDR1 and CDR2 were assigned from the germline V gene as MDHEN and SYDVKM. The CDR3 spans 14 residues, from the cysteine through the phenylalanine. CDR3 DNA is the only sequence kept; it has 42 bases, read in frame from the first base. The cohort comprised 550 to 700 healthy bone marrow donors. At the time of sampling, all cohort members were nominally healthy, though unrecorded immune exposures were likely present. The donor was CMV seronegative and was included in the group of a few hundred seronegative cohort members. A peripheral blood sample was provided by each donor, and peripheral blood mononuclear cells were used for TCR beta sequencing. Genomic DNA extraction from the blood cell samples was performed with the Qiagen DNeasy Blood Extraction Kit. The record originates from a study of cytomegalovirus exposure and HLA in healthy donors (dated by TCRdb to the late 2010s). Regarding the complete study: According to an earlier analysis of around 600 of the donors, 200 million or so T cells yielded 117 million unique TCR beta sequences and about 300 Gb of sequence data. Of the roughly 400 genotyped donors, 70% to 90% were placed in the genetic ancestry cluster associated with self-reported Caucasian donors. A later genetic analysis took genome-wide SNP genotypes for about 65% of the 666 donors and used that subset as a discovery cohort. The study used immunosequencing to profile the T cell repertoires of 666 subjects and linked those repertoires to cytomegalovirus serostatus. The study aimed to test whether signatures of past pathogen exposure could be identified by cataloging public T cell receptors. In a later analysis, previously published TCR beta repertoires from fewer than 750 donors were re-analyzed and high-resolution HLA genotyping was added so that TCR occurrence patterns could be studied. In the later analysis, no new phenotypic data were used to find candidate immune exposures; instead, reliance was placed on TCR beta sequences and their occurrence across donors. The number of typed donors differed by locus: 629-630 for A, B, C, DRB1 and DQB1; some 540 for DQA1; approximately 600 for DPA1; and roughly 450 for DPB1. HLA typing included class I and class II loci at four-digit resolution. Roughly 290 gigabases of sequencing data and roughly 81 million unique TCR sequences made up an early release that covered approximately 620 HLA-typed donors. An earlier analysis of nearly 600 of the donors applied high-throughput TCR beta sequencing to assess whether each TCR beta V gene segment acted as functional or pseudogenic. Because of strong linkage in the cohort, five DR-DQ haplotypes were treated as single units for association and clustering. To predict cytomegalovirus infection status, the study brought together high-throughput TCR immunosequencing, statistical association of individual TCRs with disease status, and machine learning. Among roughly 370 genotyped donors of the cohort, an average of about 240,000 unique TCR beta nucleotide sequences were sequenced per donor, approximately 20% of them non-productive. Every discovery cohort repertoire had been produced on one sequencing platform. Besides the first cohort of about 730 subjects, a separate validation cohort made up of 120 different subjects was used. Alongside the repertoire data, information on donor age, sex, ethnicity and CMV serostatus was compiled. Broader findings and caveats from the paper: The sequencing pipeline was judged likely to have produced a cluster of highly shared sequence variants as a technical artifact. This cohort had only TCR beta chains sequenced, and the lack of alpha or paired-chain data limited which features could be detected. In both the original and validation cohorts, the classifier was reported to diagnose cytomegalovirus status with high specificity and sensitivity. A later analysis found that TCR association rates varied across HLA loci, with DRB1 alleles showing the most associated TCRs and HLA-C alleles the fewest. In the study, some 180 TCR beta chains were listed as associated with cytomegalovirus. Across donors, most TCR sequences were observed very rarely, whereas some public TCRs were present in many individuals. Most CMV-associated TCR beta chains appeared to be HLA-restricted in a later analysis, and the HLA associations seemed to be driven largely by CMV exposure. Because HLA typing was missing for some donors at each locus, association tests included only the typed subset. Specific HLA alleles were associated with 15,000 to 20,000 TCR beta sequences at a false discovery rate of 0.05 in a later analysis. A further reported finding was that TCR beta sequences accurately predicted the HLA-A and HLA-B alleles for most subjects in the first cohort. According to the authors, the approach could potentially be generalized to other disease states and immunological phenotypes. According to a later analysis, parvovirus B19, influenza, CMV and Epstein-Barr virus appeared linked to several top co-occurrence clusters. Correlated functional status among segregating V segments might reflect linkage disequilibrium, but an unknown experimental factor could not be ruled out. Sequencing depth was assumed to be roughly uniform across donors in the presence/absence analyses, though that assumption may not hold. A later genetic analysis associated a missense DCLRE1C variant with V-gene and J-gene trimming of TCR beta chains, and an independent cohort replicated the association. Because the 87-base-pair reads could not distinguish some IMGT-functional V segments, including TRBV6-2 and TRBV6-3, those segments were excluded. The only immune exposure information available for the cohort was CMV serostatus. A later analysis found that HLA-associated TCR beta chains were more clonally expanded and had lower generation probabilities than equally common non-associated chains. Assigning TCR associations to individual alleles was difficult when HLA alleles, especially DR and DQ, strongly co-occurred. In vitro tests confirmed that a few of the cytomegalovirus-associated TCR beta chains recognize cytomegalovirus antigens. Over 15 rarely observed V segments, including chromosome 9 orphons, were excluded from the earlier analysis of several hundred of the donors because counts were too low. In an earlier analysis of about 550 of the donors, most TCR beta V segments were observed in productive rearrangements about 87% or about 30% of the time, broadly matching IMGT annotations. According to a later genetic analysis, donors in an Asian-associated ancestry cluster had fewer N-insertions in productive TCRs than the roughly 670-donor mean.

This chain is built from TRBV28 and TRBJ1-1; a stretch of 7 junction bases matches TRBD1. This receptor was taken from a male donor in good health and CMV-seronegative. The sample comprised PBMCs. Here the CDR3 is given as CATTTGVMNTEAFF. Read as DNA, the sequence is TGTGCCACGACCACAGGGGTAATGAACACTGAAGCTTTCTTT.